This T cell receptor (beta chain) was obtained from a study of T cell responses to AZD1222 COVID-19 vaccine. CDR1 and CDR2 (germline): SGHAT, FQDESV (reference sequence). The CDR3 runs 15 residues. V was cut by 7 bases and J by 1 base, with 16 bases left in between. Regarding the study as a whole: A mostly white British donor set with more females was recruited, and clonal diversity was possibly underestimated. Only 5 to 7 AZD1222 recipients tested seropositive at baseline. Nearly half of the spike-specific TCRs reportedly recognize variant regions that carry no mutations. Spike-specific TCR breadth and depth both grew after two AZD1222 doses.

Remarks on this clone: The target antigen is unknown.

Clones were read by immunoSEQ multiplex PCR, and TCRdb kept only the in-frame ones, dropping some. This table has about 150,000 clones, about 93% appearing once. The source was peripheral blood, collected 28 days after the second AZD1222 dose. This chain connects TRBV11-1 to TRBJ2-5, with a weak D call TRBD1 (6 bases). The clonotype originates from an adult who received the AZD1222 COVID-19 vaccine. The DNA of the CDR3 is TGTGCCAGCATGCACCACCAGGGGTCCCAAGAGACCCAGTACTTC. Encoded protein: CASMHHQGSQETQYF.